The 27 T cell receptor beta chains below come from one sample, sequenced in a study of cytomegalovirus exposure and HLA in healthy donors. Amplification used 60 Vbeta primers and 13 Jbeta primers. Sequencing was performed with immunoSEQ multiplex PCR; in TCRdb, only in-frame clones are kept and a portion is missing. The repertoire holds roughly 200,000 clones, 82% seen once, with about 0.58% in the top ten. Sequenced input: PBMCs. Receptors originate from a woman in her thirties or forties in good health and CMV-seronegative.

The rearrangement links TRBV18 to TRBJ2-3; possible D gene TRBD2, 5 bases. Germline values: CDR1 KGHSH, CDR2 LQKENI. V was pared by 1 base and J by 7 bases, with 18 bases between. The CDR3 has 16 residues. The DNA of the CDR3 is TGTGCCAGCTCACCACTCAGTAAGGCTAGCTCCCATACGCAGTATTTT. Encoded protein: CASSPLSKASSHTQYF. The full variable domain, in which reference TRBV18 and TRBJ2-3 provide the parts outside the CDR3, is NAGVMQNPRHLVRRRGQEARLRCSPMKGHSHVYWYRQLPEEGLKFMVYLQKENIIDESGMPKERFSAEFPKEGPSILRIQQVVRGDSAAYFCASSPLSKASSHTQYFGPGTRLTVL.

The chain has TRBV7-6 and TRBJ1-1, with TRBD1 matching over 8 bases. The germline V gene has CDR1 SGHVS and CDR2 FNYEAQ. V gave up 5 bases and J gave up 1 base; unmatched junction bases: 21. The CDR3 consists of 20 residues. As DNA, the CDR3 is TGTGCCAGCAGCCCGAAGGGCCCTTTAGTCGCGGGACAGGAGAACACTGAAGCTTTCTTT. Protein: CASSPKGPLVAGQENTEAFF.

This clone was seen only a few times. V usage is TRBV2 and J usage is TRBJ2-5, with TRBD2 matching over 13 bases. CDR1 and CDR2 (germline): SNHLY, FYNNEI. This CDR3 spans 15 amino acids. J lost 6 bases, V lost 3 bases, and 4 bases had no gene match. The chain's CDR3 is CASSETSGGTKTQYF. In DNA form, the CDR3 reads TGTGCCAGCAGTGAGACTAGCGGGGGGACAAAGACCCAGTACTTC.

This rearrangement joins TRBV5-1 to TRBJ2-3, with TRBD2 as a possible D gene (7 bases). The CDR3 has 14 residues. V was clipped by 1 base and J by 4 bases, with 10 bases between them. The germline V gene has CDR1 SGHRS and CDR2 YFSETQ. CDR3 DNA: TGCGCCAGCAGCTTGACGGGGGGCGCAGATACGCAGTATTTT. This codes for CASSLTGGADTQYF.

This clone appeared a few times. The rearrangement links TRBV7-8 to TRBJ2-7, with unresolved D. The CDR3 is 11 amino acids. Germline lookup yields CDR1 SGHVS and CDR2 FQNEAQ. V was shortened by 6 bases and J by 3 bases, with 6 bases between the two germline ends. The DNA for the CDR3 is TGTGCCAGCAGGGGCTACTACGAGCAGTACTTC. Translating gives CASRGYYEQYF.

This clone turned up a few times. The chain has TRBV7-2 and TRBJ2-4, with a weak D call TRBD1 (6 bases). This CDR3 spans 16 amino acids. Trimming cost V 5 bases and J 0 bases, with 14 bases left between them. Per germline, CDR1 SGHTA and CDR2 FQGNSA. This chain's CDR3 is CASSPDRSIAKNIQYF. The CDR3 DNA sequence: TGTGCCAGCAGCCCCGACAGGAGCATAGCCAAAAACATTCAGTACTTC.

The gene calls are TRBV15 and TRBJ2-1, with 9 bases lining up with TRBD2. Germline assignment: CDR1 LNHNV and CDR2 YYDKDF (reference sequence). The CDR3 runs 18 residues. J lost 9 bases, V lost 1 base, and 16 bases had no gene match. CDR3: CATSRARGNIAGVTEQFF. The CDR3 DNA sequence: TGTGCCACCAGCAGAGCCCGAGGCAATATAGCGGGGGTGACTGAGCAGTTCTTC.

The J gene is TRBJ2-3, the V gene TRBV5-4; 13 nucleotides match TRBD2. V was pared by 3 bases and J by 3 bases, with 4 bases of the junction left unmatched. The V gene's germline CDR1 is SGHNT and CDR2 YYREEE (reference sequence). The CDR3 totals 16 residues. Written as DNA, the CDR3 is TGTGCCAGCAGCTCCGGACTAGCGGGGGCTACAGATACGCAGTATTTT. Its translation is CASSSGLAGATDTQYF.

J is TRBJ2-7 and V is TRBV11-3; 7 bases match TRBD2. Germline loops: CDR1 SGHNT, CDR2 YENEEA. This CDR3 comprises 16 residues. The V and J ends lost 0 bases and 3 bases, in that order; junction bases with no gene match: 8. The chain's CDR3 is CASSLDRDLAVYEQYF. As DNA, the CDR3 is TGTGCCAGCAGCTTAGATCGAGACCTAGCGGTCTACGAGCAGTACTTC.

The chain uses TRBV7-8 and TRBJ1-1, with no clear D. Trimming shortened V by 5 bases and J by 7 bases, and 26 bases separated the two germline ends. Germline V gene lookup returns CDR1 SGHVS and CDR2 FQNEAQ. The CDR3 has 17 amino acids. The CDR3 reads CASSLLGGGPTKNEAFF. CDR3 sequence (DNA): TGTGCCAGCAGCCTCCTGGGCGGAGGGCCTACGAAAAATGAAGCTTTCTTT.

The genes are TRBV18 and TRBJ2-1; 7 bases are a match to TRBD2. Trimming removed 2 bases from V and 8 bases from J; junction bases left unmatched: 6. The CDR3 sequence is 14 residues long. Germline lookup yields CDR1 KGHSH and CDR2 LQKENI. The CDR3 here is CASSPWLGRDEQFF. The CDR3 DNA reads as TGTGCCAGCTCACCATGGCTAGGGAGGGATGAGCAGTTCTTC.

J is TRBJ1-2 and V is TRBV18; 7 bases align to TRBD1. Germline trimming cut 4 bases from V and 3 bases from J; bases unmatched to any gene: 2. Germline V CDR1 and CDR2: KGHSH, LQKENI. The CDR3 is made up of 13 amino acids. CDR3 region: CASSRGTDYGYTF. The CDR3 region has the DNA TGTGCCAGCTCACGTGGGACAGACTATGGCTACACCTTC.

V is TRBV19 and J is TRBJ1-4, with D possibly matching TRBD1 (6 bases). Trimming left V 5 bases short and J 3 bases short, with 13 bases between. The CDR3 runs to 15 residues. Germline V CDR1 and CDR2: LNHDA, SQIVND (reference sequence). The CDR3 here is CASSVNTGPNEKLFF. DNA for the CDR3: TGTGCCAGTAGTGTCAATACAGGGCCTAATGAAAAACTGTTTTTT.

This chain links TRBV30 with TRBJ1-4; 9 bases match TRBD1. This CDR3 has 15 residues. Looked up from germline, CDR1 is GTSNPN and CDR2 is SVGIG (reference sequence). The J segment lost 8 bases and the V segment lost 5 bases, leaving 12 bases of the junction unmatched. CDR3 protein: CAWLLPGQGTEKLFF. CDR3 in DNA: TGTGCCTGGCTCCTCCCGGGACAGGGAACAGAAAAACTGTTTTTT.

V and J are TRBV30 and TRBJ1-6, with TRBD1 identical over 9 bases. The CDR3 sequence is 15 residues long. V lost 1 base to trimming and J lost 10 bases; unmatched junction nucleotides: 8. Germline assignment: CDR1 GTSNPN and CDR2 SVGIG (reference sequence). The chain's CDR3 is CAWSGGQGQTSPLHF. CDR3 bases: TGTGCCTGGAGTGGAGGACAGGGGCAAACGTCACCCCTCCACTTT.

V usage is TRBV11-3 and J usage is TRBJ1-4; D ambiguous. V lost 4 bases to trimming and J lost 6 bases, with 15 bases between them. The CDR3 extends over 15 amino acids. Looked up from germline, CDR1 is SGHNT and CDR2 is YENEEA. The CDR3 nucleotides read TGTGCCAGCAGCTACCCGGGGAGCCCGGATGAAAAACTGTTTTTT. It specifies CASSYPGSPDEKLFF.

The V call is TRBV7-6, the J call TRBJ2-3, with D possibly being TRBD2 (5 bases). Germline CDR1 and CDR2: SGHVS and FNYEAQ. The CDR3 is 16 amino acids. V was shortened by 0 bases and J by 4 bases, with 14 bases between the two germline ends. The CDR3 spells CASSLATGRRSDTQYF. CDR3 nucleotide sequence: TGTGCCAGCAGCTTAGCGACGGGAAGGAGATCAGATACGCAGTATTTT.

This chain uses TRBV6-1 with TRBJ1-5, with D possibly matching TRBD1 (5 bases). This CDR3 spans 19 amino acids. Germline CDR1 is MNHNS and CDR2 is SASEGT. The V end lost 1 base, the J end lost 2 bases, and 21 bases lay between the germline ends. CDR3 nucleotides: TGTGCCAGCAGTGAAGGTCGGCAGGGTGTCCTGGTTGGCAATCAGCCCCAGCATTTT. Translating it yields CASSEGRQGVLVGNQPQHF.

The V gene is TRBV7-8, the J gene TRBJ1-4; no definite D call. V dropped 2 bases and J dropped 3 bases, with 4 bases sitting between them. This CDR3 has 13 amino acids. Germline CDR1 and CDR2: SGHVS and FQNEAQ. CDR3: CASSLQSNEKLFF. The CDR3 region has the DNA TGTGCCAGCAGCTTACAGTCTAATGAAAAACTGTTTTTT.

CDR3: CASSLSGPYEQYF. As DNA, the CDR3 is TGTGCCAGCAGCTTAAGCGGGCCCTACGAGCAGTACTTC. The rearrangement uses TRBV7-8 and TRBJ2-5; tentatively, D is TRBD2 (6 bases). The J call may be wrong; the DNA end is better matched by TRBJ2-7. CDR3 length: 13 amino acids. Germline values: CDR1 SGHVS, CDR2 FQNEAQ.

This clone was seen a single time. The rearrangement uses TRBV5-6 and TRBJ1-1; D perhaps matches TRBD1 (5 bases). Germline V gives CDR1 SGHDT, CDR2 YYEEEE. The V and J ends lost 2 bases and 6 bases respectively, with 11 bases between them. There are 13 residues in the CDR3. The CDR3 protein is CASSFRGTPEAFF. The CDR3 region has the DNA TGTGCCAGCAGCTTTCGGGGGACGCCTGAAGCTTTCTTT.

This sequence joins TRBV6-1 and TRBJ1-6; no reliable D call. With 5 bases removed from V and 10 bases from J, the gap between germline ends came to 12 bases. CDR1 is MNHNS and CDR2 is SASEGT in the germline V gene. This CDR3 is built from 13 residues. Written as DNA, the CDR3 is TGTGCCAGCAGTCCACTACGCGACTCACCCCTCCACTTT. Translating it yields CASSPLRDSPLHF.

This chain uses TRBV28 with TRBJ1-5; D remains unclear. Germline values: CDR1 MDHEN, CDR2 SYDVKM. Trimming shortened V by 6 bases and J by 9 bases, and 12 bases separated the two germline ends. This CDR3 is built from 12 residues. The CDR3 DNA reads as TGTGCCAGCAGCCCATTAGAACGGCCCCAGCATTTT. This encodes CASSPLERPQHF.

To note about this clone: Relative to the germline gene, one junction end is altered; a read error may explain this. The rearrangement uses TRBV7-9 and TRBJ2-1; the D gene is possibly TRBD2 (7 bases). Germline CDR1 and CDR2: SEHNR and FQNEAQ (reference sequence). The CDR3 consists of 14 residues. The CDR3 sequence is CSSSFGGANNEQFF. The CDR3 DNA sequence: TGTTCCAGCAGCTTTGGGGGGGCGAACAATGAGCAGTTCTTC.

The chain joins TRBV7-2 to TRBJ1-1, with D hard to call. This CDR3 spans 13 amino acids. V was clipped by 2 bases and J by 1 base, with 5 bases between them. Per the germline V gene, CDR1 is SGHTA and CDR2 is FQGNSA. CDR3 sequence: CASSLTGNTEAFF. In nucleotides, the CDR3 is TGTGCCAGCAGCTTAACGGGGAACACTGAAGCTTTCTTT.

The chain joins TRBV2 to TRBJ2-5, with D perhaps TRBD2 (5 bases). The germline CDR1 and CDR2 sequences are SNHLY and FYNNEI. The germline V and J ends were trimmed by 11 bases and 4 bases, with 17 bases remaining between them. The length of the CDR3 is 13 residues. CDR3 residues: CAGSGIIGETQYF. CDR3 bases: TGTGCCGGATCCGGGATCATAGGAGAGACCCAGTACTTC.

This rearrangement joins TRBV5-1 to TRBJ1-2; D is perhaps TRBD1 (6 bases). Trimming cost V 2 bases and J 8 bases, with 13 bases left between them. The CDR3 is 13 residues long. Germline V gives CDR1 SGHRS, CDR2 YFSETQ. This CDR3 is CASSFLGARGYTF. Here the CDR3 DNA reads TGCGCCAGCAGCTTTCTGGGGGCGAGAGGCTACACCTTC.